The 5 T cell receptor beta chains given below trace back to one sample, sequenced in a study of post-analysis software for immune sequencing data. Study-level points and caveats: Elevated frequency relative to controls characterized four or five TRBV segments in patients, TRBV5-6, TRBV5-1 and TRBV20-1 among them.

Their antigens remain unidentified. Each TCR beta cDNA library carried unique molecular identifiers. One entry per CDR3 protein results from TCRdb running MiXCR on the PCR reads. The table has roughly 700,000 distinct CDR3 sequences, 25% to 30% seen once. Specimen: blood. The receptors come from a girl aged 5 to 17 with multiple sclerosis.

This clonotype turned up a few times. V gene TRBV5-1 combines with J gene TRBJ1-2, with D possibly TRBD1 on 6 matching bases. The germline V and J ends were trimmed by 0 bases and 8 bases, with 14 bases remaining between them. Germline V gene lookup returns CDR1 SGHRS and CDR2 YFSETQ. There are 14 residues in the CDR3. The CDR3 DNA is TGCGCCAGCAGCTTGGAAACAGGGACGTCCGGCTACACCTTC. This translates into CASSLETGTSGYTF.

This clonotype was detected ten times or more. The rearrangement uses TRBV18 and TRBJ1-2; unclear D gene. The V gene's germline CDR1 is KGHSH and CDR2 LQKENI. The CDR3 extends over 11 amino acids. V was cut by 2 bases and J by 6 bases, with 4 bases left in between. The CDR3 coding sequence is TGTGCCAGCTCACCAAAGGATGGCTACACCTTC. As protein: CASSPKDGYTF.

This clonotype has only a few counts. The chain uses TRBV7-2 and TRBJ2-3; D not certain. The ends were cut back, 5 bases at V and 2 bases at J, with 11 bases in the middle. Germline assignment: CDR1 SGHTA and CDR2 FQGNSA. CDR3 size: 14 residues. CDR3 in amino acids: CASSRSHNTDTQYF. In nucleotides, the CDR3 is TGTGCCAGCAGCCGCTCTCACAACACAGATACGCAGTATTTT.

This CDR3 reads CASRISGRVQDNEQFF. In DNA form, the CDR3 reads TGTGCCAGCAGAATTAGCGGGAGGGTACAAGACAATGAGCAGTTCTTC. This rearrangement joins TRBV28 to TRBJ2-1, with 11 bases lining up with TRBD2. This CDR3 is built from 16 residues. V trimming: 6 bases; J trimming: 5 bases; junction bases outside the gene matches: 9. CDR1 is MDHEN and CDR2 is SYDVKM in the germline V gene.

This clonotype was seen a few times. The rearrangement links TRBV2 to TRBJ2-3; unclear D gene. CDR1 is SNHLY, CDR2 FYNNEI, per germline. The V and J ends lost 6 bases and 1 base respectively, with 11 bases between them. The CDR3 extends over 14 amino acids. The CDR3 protein is CASRGIEGTDTQYF. CDR3 nucleotide sequence: TGTGCCAGCAGGGGCATTGAAGGCACAGATACGCAGTATTTT.